These T cell receptor beta chains were read from a single sample in a study of blood T cell repertoires in COVID-19. Assay: immunoSEQ multiplex PCR; the TCRdb copy retains only in-frame clones and omits some. This sample has 14,000 to 15,000 clones, with about 90% found just once. Input material: peripheral blood. These receptors came from a human donor in a cohort sampled during active COVID-19. Both conserved end residues are part of each CDR3. D genes are given only for firm matches. For some rows the clone size is stated as once, few or many, or as a class when expanded; others skip it.

D gene | clone size | J gene | V gene | CDR3 DNA | CDR3 protein
TRBD2 | . | TRBJ2-1 | TRBV7-3 | TGTGCCAGCAGCCCCTCGACTAGCGACAATGAGCAGTTCTTC | CASSPSTSDNEQFF
TRBD2 | . | TRBJ2-1 | TRBV6-1 | TGTGCCAGCAGTGCCGGGACTAGTAGTACCTACAATGAGCAGTTCTTC | CASSAGTSSTYNEQFF
TRBD2 | . | TRBJ2-5 | TRBV5-1 | TGCGCCAGCGTGTTCGGGGGGGCTGCGGCAGAGACCCAGTACTTC | CASVFGGAAAETQYF
. | . | TRBJ2-5 | TRBV27 | TGTGCCAGCAGTCCCTTACCCTCGGTAGAGACCCAGTACTTC | CASSPLPSVETQYF
. | . | TRBJ1-4 | TRBV18 | TGTGCCAGCTCACCTCGGGGGGTTGAAAAACTGTTTTTT | CASSPRGVEKLFF
TRBD1 | . | TRBJ1-2 | TRBV4-2 | TGTGCCAGCAGCCATCCCTGGGGGACAGCAGCTAACTATGGCTACACCTTC | CASSHPWGTAANYGYTF
. | . | TRBJ1-2 | TRBV4-2 | TGTGCCAGCAGCCGGCTTAACTATGGCTACACCTTC | CASSRLNYGYTF
TRBD1 | . | TRBJ2-7 | TRBV4-3 | TGCGCCAGCAGCCAAGAGACGACAGGGAGCGAGCAGTACTTC | CASSQETTGSEQYF
. | . | TRBJ1-2 | TRBV5-1 | TGCGCCAGCAGCCTAACAGCTTCCTATGGCTACACCTTC | CASSLTASYGYTF
. | few | TRBJ2-1 | TRBV4-2 | TGTGCCAGCAGCCAAGATCGGCAAGAGGCCTACAATGAGCAGTTCTTC | CASSQDRQEAYNEQFF
TRBD2 | . | TRBJ2-5 | TRBV7-9 | TGTGCCAGCAGCTTTGGGACTAGCGGGGAGACCCAGTACTTC | CASSFGTSGETQYF
. | . | TRBJ2-3 | TRBV7-9 | TGTGCCAGCAAACCCGTACTTGCAGATACGCAGTATTTT | CASKPVLADTQYF
. | . | TRBJ2-1 | TRBV5-1 | TGCGCCAGCAGCTTGGGGATAGGGGGTCCATACAATGAGCAGTTCTTC | CASSLGIGGPYNEQFF
TRBD1 | once | TRBJ2-1 | TRBV7-2 | TGTGCCAGCAGCAAAGACAGGGGGTCCTACAATGAGCAGTTCTTC | CASSKDRGSYNEQFF
. | . | TRBJ1-3 | TRBV5-4 | TGTGCCAGCAGCACCGGCCCGGGTAGCTCTGGAAACACCATATATTTT | CASSTGPGSSGNTIYF
TRBD2 | . | TRBJ2-3 | TRBV5-6 | TGTGCCAGCAGACGACTAGCGGGGGGGCTGGATACGCAGTATTTT | CASRRLAGGLDTQYF
. | . | TRBJ1-1 | TRBV10-3 | TGTGCCATCAGTGAGGGCAGGGAGAACACTGAAGCTTTCTTT | CAISEGRENTEAFF
. | . | TRBJ1-6 | TRBV27 | TGTGCCAGCAGTCGGGTCCAGGGCGTGGGTTCACCCCTCCACTTT | CASSRVQGVGSPLHF
. | . | TRBJ1-1 | TRBV6-5 | TGTGCCAGCTACTGGACAGTGAACACTGAAGCTTTCTTT | CASYWTVNTEAFF
TRBD2 | . | TRBJ2-7 | TRBV7-6 | TGTGCCAGCAGCTCGACGGGCGGGGGTAGGTACGAGCAGTACTTC | CASSSTGGGRYEQYF
. | once | TRBJ2-1 | TRBV2 | TGTGCCAGCAGTGTCGGCGGAACCTACAATGAGCAGTTCTTC | CASSVGGTYNEQFF
. | . | TRBJ1-1 | TRBV29-1 | TGCAGCGTTGATTCAGGGTTGGGCACTGAAGCTTTCTTT | CSVDSGLGTEAFF
. | . | TRBJ2-7 | TRBV12-5 | TGTGCTAGTGGTTTGGTACTTAGAGGGAAGCCCTACGAGCAGTACTTC | CASGLVLRGKPYEQYF
. | . | TRBJ1-2 | TRBV10-3 | TGTGCCATCAGTGTGAGTTACTATGGCTACACCTTC | CAISVSYYGYTF
. | . | TRBJ1-2 | TRBV6-5 | TGTGCCAGCAGCACCCGGGGGAGGGGAAACTATGGCTACACCTTC | CASSTRGRGNYGYTF
TRBD2 | . | TRBJ2-1 | TRBV6-2/TRBV6-3 | TGTGCCAGCAGCGTAACTCTAGCGGGGTCATACAATGAGCAGTTCTTC | CASSVTLAGSYNEQFF
TRBD1 | . | TRBJ2-2 | TRBV5-1 | TGCGCCAGCAGCTTGGCCTATGGGACAGGGGGAGCCGGGGAGCTGTTTTTT | CASSLAYGTGGAGELFF
TRBD1 | . | TRBJ1-1 | TRBV15 | TGTGCCACCAGCAGGGCCGGGACAGGTAACACTGAAGCTTTCTTT | CATSRAGTGNTEAFF
. | once | TRBJ1-2 | TRBV2 | TGTGCCAGCAGTGAACGGGGAAGCGAAATCCTCTATGGCTACACCTTC | CASSERGSEILYGYTF
TRBD1 | few | TRBJ2-1 | TRBV7-9 | TGTGCCAGCAGCCCAGGACAGGGGGCTAGGAATGAGCAGTTCTTC | CASSPGQGARNEQFF
. | few | TRBJ1-3 | TRBV4-1 | TGCGCCAGCAGCCAGGATTTGATCCTCGGGATTGGAAACACCATATATTTT | CASSQDLILGIGNTIYF
. | . | TRBJ1-1 | TRBV14 | TGTGCCAGCAGCCAAGAGCGGCCATGGGGCGCTGAAGCTTTCTTT | CASSQERPWGAEAFF
. | . | TRBJ1-3 | TRBV4-3 | TGCGCCAGCAGCCAAGATCTTCGACAGTCTGGAAACACCATATATTTT | CASSQDLRQSGNTIYF
TRBD1 | . | TRBJ1-2 | TRBV11-2 | TGTGCCAGCAGCCGACCCGGACAGGGCAGGGATGGCTACACCTTC | CASSRPGQGRDGYTF
. | . | TRBJ2-5 | TRBV19 | TGTGCCAGTAGCTATCTAGGAGAGACCCAGTACTTC | CASSYLGETQYF
. | . | TRBJ1-1 | TRBV4-1 | TGCGCCAGCAGCCAGCCTCGTGGGGGGGCCAAAAGCACTGAAGCTTTCTTT | CASSQPRGGAKSTEAFF
TRBD2 | . | TRBJ2-5 | TRBV18 | TGTGCCAGCTCACCAGTTTCGGGGGGAGAGACCCAGTACTTC | CASSPVSGGETQYF
. | . | TRBJ1-1 | TRBV18 | TGTGCCAGCTCACGAGACAGAACTGAAGCTTTCTTT | CASSRDRTEAFF
. | . | TRBJ1-2 | TRBV27 | TGTGCCAGCAGTTTAGGGGGACTTCTAGGGCATGGCTACACCTTC | CASSLGGLLGHGYTF
. | . | TRBJ2-5 | TRBV7-9 | TGTGCCAGCAGCTGGCCATCGGCAGGGCAAGAGACCCAGTACTTC | CASSWPSAGQETQYF
TRBD2 | . | TRBJ2-3 | TRBV7-9 | TGTGCCAGCAGCCTACCTGCCGGGGGGGCCGTCACAGATACGCAGTATTTT | CASSLPAGGAVTDTQYF
. | few | TRBJ2-7 | TRBV4-2 | TGTGCCAGCAGCCAGGTAGCGGTCAACGAGCAGTACTTC | CASSQVAVNEQYF
TRBD2 | . | TRBJ2-1 | TRBV11-2 | TGTGCCAGCAGCTTTAGCGGGGGCTCCTACAATGAGCAGTTCTTC | CASSFSGGSYNEQFF
. | . | TRBJ2-1 | TRBV4-3 | TGCGCCAGCAGCCAAGATAAGCAGGGATGGATCGATGAGCAGTTCTTC | CASSQDKQGWIDEQFF
. | once | TRBJ2-7 | TRBV11-2 | TGTGCCAGCAGCTTACAGGGTTACGAGCAGTACTTC | CASSLQGYEQYF
TRBD1 | . | TRBJ1-2 | TRBV6-5 | TGTGCCAGCAGTTACGAGGGGGCGTTCAACTATGGCTACACCTTC | CASSYEGAFNYGYTF
TRBD1 | . | TRBJ1-2 | TRBV5-6 | TGTGCCAGCAGTACTGGACAGGCAGTTGGCTACACCTTC | CASSTGQAVGYTF
. | . | TRBJ1-5 | TRBV18 | TGTGCCAGCTCACCGATGAGAAATCAGCCCCAGCATTTT | CASSPMRNQPQHF
TRBD1 | . | TRBJ2-7 | TRBV15 | TGTGCCACCAGCAGAGGACTGGCAGGGGGCTACGAGCAGTACTTC | CATSRGLAGGYEQYF
. | . | TRBJ2-5 | TRBV25-1 | TGTGCCAGCAGTGAACCGGGGACATTCGGGTTTAACTTC | CASSEPGTFGFNF
TRBD1 | . | TRBJ1-5 | TRBV27 | TGTGCCAGCGGCCACGGACAGGCTAGCAATCAGCCCCAGCATTTT | CASGHGQASNQPQHF
. | . | TRBJ1-4 | TRBV6-2/TRBV6-3 | TGTGCCAGCAGTTACCAGCGGGCCGGCGGGAGGGAAAAACTGTTTTTT | CASSYQRAGGREKLFF
. | . | TRBJ2-1 | TRBV7-8 | TGTGCCAGCAGCTCCACCGCCGGCTACAATGAGCAGTTCTTC | CASSSTAGYNEQFF
TRBD1 | . | TRBJ1-4 | TRBV7-2 | TGTGCCAGCAGCTACGCAGGGGGCGCGGATGAAAAACTGTTTTTT | CASSYAGGADEKLFF
TRBD1 | . | TRBJ1-1 | TRBV10-3 | TGTGCCATCAGGGCCCCTGGACAGGGGGCTTTCTTT | CAIRAPGQGAFF
. | . | TRBJ1-5 | TRBV12-3/TRBV12-4 | TGTGCCAGCAGCCGCGGGGCGCCCCAGCATTTT | CASSRGAPQHF